Each of the 32 T cell receptor beta chains below was sequenced from the same sample in a study of blood T cell repertoires in COVID-19. The protocol was immunoSEQ multiplex PCR, while the TCRdb copy is restricted to in-frame clones and leaves out a portion. The sample contains approximately 300,000 clones, roughly 86% of which appear only once. The sequencing sample was made of PBMCs or T cells enriched from blood (not recorded which). These receptors were taken from a woman in her 30s who had recovered from COVID-19.

The chain carries TRBV9 and TRBJ2-2; no reliable D call. V lost 0 bases and J 5 bases, leaving 11 bases between the germline ends. The CDR3 has 15 amino acids. Germline assignment: CDR1 SGDLS and CDR2 YYNGEE. CDR3 sequence: CASSVGSVATGELFF. The CDR3 nucleotides are TGTGCCAGCAGCGTAGGTTCCGTCGCGACCGGGGAGCTGTTTTTT. The complete variable domain, with remaining parts taken from reference TRBV9 and TRBJ2-2, reads DSGVTQTPKHLITATGQRVTLRCSPRSGDLSVYWYQQSLDQGLQFLIQYYNGEERAKGNILERFSAQQFPDLHSELNLSSLELGDSALYFCASSVGSVATGELFFGEGSRLTVL.

The CDR3 nucleotides are TGTGCCATCAGTGAGTCAAGCGGGGTCGGCAATGAGCAGTTCTTC. This translates into CAISESSGVGNEQFF. The genes are TRBV10-3 and TRBJ2-1; 7 nucleotides align to TRBD2. Germline trimming cut 0 bases from V and 6 bases from J; bases unmatched to any gene: 5. CDR1 is ENHRY and CDR2 is SYGVKD in the germline V gene. The CDR3 is made up of 15 amino acids.

This chain uses TRBV5-1 with TRBJ1-2, with TRBD1 as a possible D gene (6 bases). In germline, CDR1 is SGHRS, CDR2 YFSETQ. V lost 3 bases, J lost 4 bases, and 10 bases lay in between. The CDR3 sequence is 13 residues long. CDR3 protein: CASSSDRTYGYTF. The CDR3 DNA sequence: TGCGCCAGCAGCTCTGACAGGACCTATGGCTACACCTTC.

V and J are TRBV7-9 and TRBJ1-1, with 9 nucleotides matching TRBD1. V gave up 9 bases and J gave up 1 base; unmatched junction bases: 3. This CDR3 region has 13 residues. Germline V gives CDR1 SEHNR, CDR2 FQNEAQ (reference sequence). CDR3 in amino acids: CASHRGPNTEAFF. The CDR3 DNA follows: TGTGCCAGTCACAGGGGGCCGAACACTGAAGCTTTCTTT. Using reference TRBV7-9 and TRBJ1-1 for the parts outside the CDR3, the full variable domain is DTGVSQNPRHKITKRGQNVTFRCDPISEHNRLYWYRQTLGQGPEFLTYFQNEAQLEKSRLLSDRFSAERPKGSFSTLEIQRTEQGDSAMYLCASHRGPNTEAFFGQGTRLTVV.

This clone has just one count. The chain recombines TRBV6-4 with TRBJ1-6; D gene unclear. The CDR3 is 13 amino acids. Germline loops: CDR1 MRHNA, CDR2 SNTAGT. Trimming removed 6 bases from V and 8 bases from J, with 11 bases in between. CDR3 sequence reads: CASREGKDSPLHF. CDR3 bases: TGTGCCAGCAGGGAGGGCAAGGATTCACCCCTCCACTTT.

This chain uses TRBV27 with TRBJ1-2; 7 bases are shared with TRBD1. V was pared by 8 bases and J by 4 bases, with 13 bases of the junction left unmatched. The CDR3 covers 15 residues. The germline V gene encodes CDR1 MNHEY and CDR2 SMNVEV (reference sequence). In DNA form, the CDR3 reads TGTGCCAGCTCCCACCAAGCCACAGGGGTCTATGGCTACACCTTC. It translates to CASSHQATGVYGYTF.

The V call is TRBV19, the J call TRBJ1-5; D uncertain. Germline V gene data show CDR1 as LNHDA and CDR2 as SQIVND (reference sequence). The CDR3 has 17 amino acids. Deletions cut 7 bases from V and 0 bases from J, with 19 bases between. The CDR3 loop reads CASKLLREPYSNQPQHF. CDR3 bases: TGTGCCAGTAAACTTCTGAGGGAGCCCTATAGCAATCAGCCCCAGCATTTT.

The chain has TRBV3-1 (or the pseudogene TRBV3-2) and TRBJ2-7; perhaps TRBD2 as D (6 bases). V lost 4 bases to trimming and J lost 4 bases, with 14 bases between them. The CDR3 is made up of 14 amino acids. Germline V CDR1 and CDR2: LGHDT, YNNKEL (reference sequence). CDR3 in DNA: TGTGCCAGCAGCCCCCCTGGGGGGAGGTACGAGCAGTACTTC. Translating it yields CASSPPGGRYEQYF.

The chain combines TRBV29-1 with TRBJ2-3, with 9 bases lining up with TRBD2. The CDR3 covers 12 residues. CDR1 and CDR2 (germline): SQVTM, ANQGSEA. Trimming removed 4 bases from V and 5 bases from J; junction bases left unmatched: 1. The CDR3 loop reads CSVARGGDTQYF. CDR3 bases: TGCAGCGTTGCGCGGGGGGGAGATACGCAGTATTTT.

V is TRBV29-1 and J is TRBJ1-2; D perhaps matches TRBD1 (5 bases). The germline gives CDR1 SQVTM, CDR2 ANQGSEA. V lost 6 bases, J lost 1 base, and 9 bases lay in between. This CDR3 has 12 amino acids. CDR3: CSVLRGNYGYTF. CDR3 DNA: TGCAGCGTCCTTAGGGGTAACTATGGCTACACCTTC.

The chain employs TRBV11-2 and TRBJ2-1; 8 positions agree with TRBD1. The germline V gene has CDR1 SGHAT and CDR2 FQNNGV. The CDR3 contains 14 residues. J was trimmed by 9 bases and V by 2 bases; bases with no gene match: 6. CDR3 sequence (DNA): TGTGCCAGCAGCTTAAGCCAGGGGGCGGTTGAGCAGTTCTTC. This translates into CASSLSQGAVEQFF.

This chain links TRBV21-1 with TRBJ1-5. TRBV21-1 is a documented pseudogene. The length of the CDR3 is 14 residues. The DNA for the CDR3 is TGTGCCAGCAGCTCGAATGGAGGGGAGGCGCCCCAGCATTTT. This sequence encodes CASSSNGGEAPQHF.

This rearrangement joins TRBV9 to TRBJ1-1; 12 bases align to TRBD1. After removal of 2 bases from V and 0 bases from J, the junction contained 2 bases not matched to a gene. Germline loops: CDR1 SGDLS, CDR2 YYNGEE. The CDR3 covers 16 residues. The DNA of the CDR3 is TGTGCCAGCAGCGTTGGGACAGGGGGCATGAACACTGAAGCTTTCTTT. Encoded protein: CASSVGTGGMNTEAFF.

The chain couples TRBV27 to TRBJ2-7, with D possibly being TRBD1 (7 bases). The CDR3 totals 12 residues. The V gene's germline CDR1 is MNHEY and CDR2 SMNVEV (reference sequence). The ends were cut back, 5 bases at V and 7 bases at J, with 12 bases in the middle. The CDR3, as DNA: TGTGCCAGCAGTCGCCCAGGGGGGGAGCAGTACTTC. This sequence encodes CASSRPGGEQYF.

This clone was found once. The CDR3 sequence is CASSMGLFGGGYTF. CDR3 coding DNA: TGTGCCAGTAGTATGGGACTGTTTGGGGGTGGCTACACCTTC. The V call is TRBV19, the J call TRBJ1-2; TRBD1 might be the D (5 bases). The germline V and J ends were trimmed by 3 bases and 7 bases, with 15 bases remaining between them. CDR1 is LNHDA, CDR2 SQIVND, per germline (reference sequence). The CDR3 totals 14 residues.

This chain connects TRBV5-6 to TRBJ2-7, with D possibly being TRBD2 (5 bases). The CDR3 runs to 15 residues. V lost 4 bases and J 2 bases, leaving 16 bases between the germline ends. In germline, CDR1 is SGHDT, CDR2 YYEEEE. CDR3 sequence reads: CASSLVGVGPYEQYF. The CDR3 DNA is TGTGCCAGCAGCCTTGTCGGGGTCGGACCCTACGAGCAGTACTTC.

CDR3 in amino acids: CASSLAPRQGVGETQYF. CDR3 nucleotides: TGCGCCAGCAGCTTGGCCCCGAGGCAGGGGGTTGGCGAGACCCAGTACTTC. This chain links TRBV5-1 with TRBJ2-5, with 7 bases aligning to TRBD1. The CDR3 has 17 amino acids. Per germline, CDR1 SGHRS and CDR2 YFSETQ. V lost 0 bases to trimming and J lost 5 bases; unmatched junction nucleotides: 13.

J is TRBJ2-1 and V is TRBV28, with 11 bases that match TRBD1. CDR1 MDHEN and CDR2 SYDVKM come from the germline V gene. This CDR3 has 16 residues. V lost 6 bases and J lost 8; bases outside the gene matches: 12. The CDR3 reads CASRPGGTGGLYEQFF. Here the CDR3 DNA reads TGTGCCAGCAGGCCGGGGGGGACAGGGGGTTTGTATGAGCAGTTCTTC.

The V and J genes are TRBV5-4 and TRBJ1-6; D ambiguous. This CDR3 is built from 13 residues. V was cut by 5 bases and J by 8 bases, with 11 bases left in between. In germline, CDR1 is SGHNT, CDR2 YYREEE (reference sequence). In nucleotides, the CDR3 is TGTGCCAGCAGTTCCCAGGTCGATTCACCCCTCCACTTT. This sequence encodes CASSSQVDSPLHF.

The V gene is TRBV2, the J gene TRBJ2-2, with D perhaps matching TRBD1 (5 bases). The germline gives CDR1 SNHLY, CDR2 FYNNEI. Deletions cut 7 bases from V and 7 bases from J, with 16 bases between. This CDR3 has 14 amino acids. CDR3 amino acids: CASKGTARGGELFF. The CDR3 nucleotides are TGTGCCAGCAAGGGCACGGCTAGGGGCGGGGAGCTGTTTTTT.

This chain joins TRBV19 and TRBJ1-2; 7 nucleotides agree with TRBD1. With V trimmed by 4 bases and J by 4 bases, 3 bases remained unmatched. The germline V gene encodes CDR1 LNHDA and CDR2 SQIVND (reference sequence). The CDR3 sequence is 13 residues long. CDR3 sequence reads: CASSTDRLYGYTF. CDR3 nucleotides: TGTGCCAGTAGTACGGACAGGCTCTATGGCTACACCTTC.

CDR3 nucleotides: TGCGCCAGCAGCTTTCCAGGCCGGAACACTGAAGCTTTCTTT. This sequence encodes CASSFPGRNTEAFF. This chain links TRBV5-1 with TRBJ1-1; D not resolved. The CDR3 is made up of 14 amino acids. Per germline, CDR1 SGHRS and CDR2 YFSETQ. Between the trimmed V and J ends, which lost 2 bases and 1 base, there was a span of 9 bases.

V usage is TRBV7-9 and J usage is TRBJ2-1, with D possibly TRBD2 on 6 matching bases. The CDR3 consists of 15 residues. With 2 bases removed from V and 2 bases from J, the gap between germline ends came to 10 bases. Germline V gene sequence: CDR1 SEHNR, CDR2 FQNEAQ (reference sequence). The CDR3: CASSLRGSTYNEQFF. CDR3 nucleotide sequence: TGTGCCAGCAGCTTACGGGGGTCCACCTACAATGAGCAGTTCTTC.

The V and J genes are TRBV28 and TRBJ1-1, with D possibly matching TRBD1 (6 bases). From germline, CDR1 is MDHEN and CDR2 SYDVKM. Trimming took off 2 bases at V and 8 bases at J, with 6 bases between the two ends. CDR3 length: 11 amino acids. The CDR3 is CASSLRGEAFF. The CDR3 DNA reads TGTGCCAGCAGTTTAAGGGGGGAAGCTTTCTTT.

V and J are TRBV5-4 and TRBJ2-7, with TRBD1 matching 9 bases. The CDR3 contains 14 residues. Looked up from germline, CDR1 is SGHNT and CDR2 is YYREEE (reference sequence). Germline trimming cut 4 bases from V and 5 bases from J; bases unmatched to any gene: 7. The DNA of the CDR3 is TGTGCCAGCAGCGGGGGACAGGGAATCAACGAGCAGTACTTC. Protein: CASSGGQGINEQYF.

DNA for the CDR3: TGCGCCAGCAGATCCGGACAGGGAAACACCATATATTTT. Translating gives CASRSGQGNTIYF. The V call is TRBV10-2, the J call TRBJ1-3, with D possibly being TRBD1 (6 bases). Germline lookup yields CDR1 WSHSY and CDR2 SAAADI. This CDR3 is 13 amino acids long. V gave up 6 bases and J gave up 4 bases, with 10 bases separating them.

The CDR3 DNA is TGTGCCAGCAGAGTAGGGGGGGTAGGGACTGAAGCTTTCTTT. It specifies CASRVGGVGTEAFF. This chain links TRBV2 with TRBJ1-1; D possibly corresponds to TRBD1 (6 bases). V was cut by 6 bases and J by 5 bases, with 16 bases left in between. This CDR3 region has 14 residues. Germline lookup yields CDR1 SNHLY and CDR2 FYNNEI.

This rearrangement joins TRBV7-9 to TRBJ2-7, with D possibly TRBD1 on 7 matching bases. Germline values: CDR1 SEHNR, CDR2 FQNEAQ (reference sequence). Between the trimmed V and J ends, which lost 2 bases and 2 bases, there was a span of 10 bases. The CDR3 length is 14 residues. The CDR3 nucleotides are TGTGCCAGCAGCTTACAGGGGGGCGCCTACGAGCAGTACTTC. This translates into CASSLQGGAYEQYF.

In regard to this clone: Other DNA sequences in the same sample also yield this CDR3. The chain joins TRBV28 to TRBJ1-1, with 8 bases fitting TRBD1. This CDR3 contains 15 residues. CDR1 is MDHEN and CDR2 is SYDVKM in the germline V gene. V was pared by 5 bases and J by 1 base, with 6 bases of the junction left unmatched. In nucleotides, the CDR3 is TGTGCCAGCAGTCCCCCGGGACAGGCGAACACTGAAGCTTTCTTT. This codes for CASSPPGQANTEAFF. The whole variable domain, filled in from reference TRBV28 and TRBJ1-1, reads DVKVTQSSRYLVKRTGEKVFLECVQDMDHENMFWYRQDPGLGLRLIYFSYDVKMKEKGDIPEGYSVSREKKERFSLILESASTNQTSMYLCASSPPGQANTEAFFGQGTRLTVV.

The chain links TRBV7-9 to TRBJ1-2; D is ambiguous. This CDR3 has 13 residues. V was cut by 1 base and J by 7 bases, with 10 bases left in between. Germline loops: CDR1 SEHNR, CDR2 FQNEAQ (reference sequence). The CDR3 coding sequence is TGTGCCAGCAGCTTAGGGCGGGAACCTGGCTACACCTTC. Encoded protein: CASSLGREPGYTF.

DNA of the CDR3: TGTGCCAGCAGCACAAGACAGGGTCAGCCCCAGCATTTT. Translating gives CASSTRQGQPQHF. This chain connects TRBV7-2 to TRBJ1-5; 7 bases align to TRBD1. Germline V lookup: CDR1 SGHTA, CDR2 FQGNSA. V gave up 5 bases and J gave up 6 bases; unmatched junction bases: 4. This CDR3 contains 13 residues. The entire variable domain, with the rest obtained from reference TRBV7-2 and TRBJ1-5, is as follows: GAGVSQSPSNKVTEKGKDVELRCDPISGHTALYWYRQSLGQGLEFLIYFQGNSAPDKSGLPSDRFSAERTGGSVSTLTIQRTQQEDSAVYLCASSTRQGQPQHFGDGTRLSIL.

The V and J genes are TRBV4-1 and TRBJ1-5; TRBD1 is a possible D gene (6 bases). Germline V gene lookup returns CDR1 MGHRA and CDR2 YSYEKL. The V and J ends lost 7 bases and 5 bases respectively, with 15 bases between them. The CDR3 contains 14 residues. The CDR3 sequence is CASNPTGAYQPQHF. The CDR3 bases are TGCGCCAGCAACCCGACAGGCGCCTATCAGCCCCAGCATTTT.